Described below is a single T cell receptor (beta chain) sequence and its context. Its antigen is currently unknown. The junction departs from germline at one end; a sequencing error may be responsible. These data belong to a study of T cell repertoires in cytomegalovirus infection. Overall study: CMV epitopes that were recently identified and HLA-C-restricted were used alongside well-studied HLA-B-restricted ones. Both a matching HLA type and CMV infection were indicated by public TCR beta signatures. Whole-study results and caveats: It was HLA-C-restricted CMV-specific TCR beta clonotypes that dominated the response ex vivo. Adding up the frequency of public TCR beta families identified people who carried CMV plus the relevant HLA.

Via MiXCR, TCRdb re-called the reads, giving one row per CDR3 protein. The repertoire has approximately 1,000,000 distinct CDR3 sequences, roughly 31% of them found once; the top ten carry about 14%. The CDR3 has 15 amino acids. Here the sequenced sample was cultured CD8+ T cells from PBMCs, taken from culture after CMV antigen stimulation. This chain joins TRBV12-3 or TRBV12-4 and TRBJ1-3; D may be TRBD1 (6 bases). The TCR comes from a human donor in good health (CMV status not recorded). Some clones in this sample may be carry-over from other donors' samples. The CDR3 loop is CACRYGTNSGNTIYF. The CDR3 DNA reads TGTGCCTGCAGATACGGGACAAACTCTGGAAACACCATATATTTT.